This T cell receptor (beta chain) was found in a study of blood T cell repertoires in COVID-19. The assay was immunoSEQ multiplex PCR, and TCRdb's table has in-frame clones only and misses some. The table lists 120,000 or so clones, around 80% of them singletons. Trimming took 7 bases from V and 6 from J, leaving 26 bases between them. There are 16 residues in the CDR3. Germline V lookup: CDR1 SQVTM, CDR2 ANQGSEA. This rearrangement joins TRBV29-1 to TRBJ2-3, with D tentatively TRBD2 (5 bases). Sample: peripheral blood. The receptor was derived from a woman at least 80 years old with acute or convalescent COVID-19. CDR3 DNA: TGCAGCGCCCCCGTGGGCATGGGCGGGTTTTCCGATACGCAGTATTTT. Amino acid sequence: CSAPVGMGGFSDTQYF.